A selection of T cell receptor beta chains follows, all from one sample in a study of shared clonotypes between healthy human individuals. Data came from immunoSEQ multiplex PCR; TCRdb stores just in-frame clones and leaves some out. The sample has fewer than 600,000 clones; roughly three quarters are singletons. The specimen sequenced was PBMCs. Source of these receptors: a woman in her forties in good health. Some clones in this sample may be carry-over from other donors' samples. CDR3s include the opening cysteine and the closing phenylalanine or tryptophan. A D gene is named only where the DNA matches it firmly. Expanded clones get a size class; other rows say once, few or many, or leave the size out.

v_gene	d_gene	abundance	j_gene	CDR3aa	CDR3nt
TRBV15	NA	NA	TRBJ2-3	CATSSLTRLGTDTQYF	TGTGCCACCAGCAGTCTGACTAGACTGGGCACAGATACGCAGTATTTT
TRBV7-2	NA	NA	TRBJ2-1	CASSPWEGAYNEQFF	TGTGCCAGCAGCCCCTGGGAGGGGGCCTACAATGAGCAGTTCTTC
TRBV10-2	TRBD2	NA	TRBJ2-7	CASRGLAGGRSSYEQYF	TGCGCCAGCAGGGGACTAGCGGGAGGGCGCAGCTCCTACGAGCAGTACTTC
TRBV12-1	NA	NA	TRBJ1-1	CASSFVSPGCATEAFF	TGTGCCAGCAGCTTTGTTTCTCCAGGGTGTGCCACTGAAGCTTTCTTT
TRBV11-2	TRBD1	NA	TRBJ2-7	CASSSLRDRTAEQYF	TGTGCCAGCAGCTCCCTCCGGGACAGAACTGCCGAGCAGTACTTC
TRBV28	NA	NA	TRBJ2-7	CASSSWTTRAGYEQYF	TGTGCCAGCAGTTCCTGGACCACCCGGGCGGGCTACGAGCAGTACTTC
TRBV27	NA	few	TRBJ1-2	CASSFWGGYGYTF	TGTGCCAGCAGTTTTTGGGGAGGCTATGGCTACACCTTC
TRBV27	NA	NA	TRBJ2-6	CASRFTGANVLTF	TGTGCCAGCAGGTTTACTGGGGCCAACGTCCTGACTTTC
TRBV7-9	NA	few	TRBJ1-1	CASSLAGRNTEAFF	TGTGCCAGCAGCTTAGCAGGTCGGAACACTGAAGCTTTCTTT
TRBV7-7	TRBD1	NA	TRBJ2-5	CASSSNRDRGETQYF	TGTGCTAGCAGCTCGAACCGGGACAGGGGAGAGACCCAGTACTTC
TRBV9	NA	NA	TRBJ2-1	CASSVVGTAIEQFF	TGTGCCAGCAGCGTAGTTGGGACTGCAATTGAGCAGTTCTTC
TRBV28	TRBD1	NA	TRBJ1-1	CASSSLGQGKTEAFF	TGTGCCAGCAGTTCGTTGGGACAGGGTAAAACTGAAGCTTTCTTT
TRBV19	NA	NA	TRBJ2-7	CASSFQATTYEQYF	TGTGCCAGTAGCTTCCAGGCGACGACCTACGAGCAGTACTTC
TRBV7-8	TRBD1	NA	TRBJ1-1	CASSLAGGQHTEAFF	TGTGCCAGCAGCTTAGCGGGGGGACAGCACACTGAAGCTTTCTTT
TRBV2	NA	NA	TRBJ2-7	CASTRLQGALEQYF	TGTGCCAGCACAAGACTCCAGGGTGCTCTCGAGCAGTACTTC
TRBV29-1	TRBD2	NA	TRBJ2-3	CSVGGASGRGDTQYF	TGCAGCGTCGGGGGAGCTAGCGGGAGGGGAGATACGCAGTATTTT
TRBV28	NA	NA	TRBJ1-1	CASSFIQANTEAFF	TGTGCCAGCAGTTTCATACAGGCGAACACTGAAGCTTTCTTT